Below, 22 T cell receptor beta chains from the same sample are listed, as sequenced in a study of blood T cell repertoires in COVID-19. TCRdb keeps only in-frame clones here, not all; method: immunoSEQ multiplex PCR. The data contain some 88,000 clones, roughly nine tenths of them seen just once; the ten biggest clones take up under 2%. Sequenced material: peripheral blood. The receptors stem from a human donor with active COVID-19. The donor label of this sample is uncertain.

This chain joins TRBV5-5 and TRBJ1-5; 10 positions match TRBD1. Per the germline V gene, CDR1 is SGHKS and CDR2 is YYEKEE (reference sequence). V trimming: 0 bases; J trimming: 6 bases; junction bases outside the gene matches: 9. CDR3 length equals 17 residues. This CDR3 is CASSLGTGGTGAQPQHF. The CDR3 nucleotides are TGTGCCAGCAGCTTGGGGACAGGGGGAACCGGGGCTCAGCCCCAGCATTTT.

The chain couples TRBV5-6 to TRBJ1-1; maybe TRBD1 (6 bases). The V gene lost 5 bases and the J gene lost 7 bases, with 18 bases spanning the gap. Germline values: CDR1 SGHDT, CDR2 YYEEEE. This CDR3 contains 14 residues. In DNA, the CDR3 is TGTGCCAGCAGGCCCGAGGGGGGGCTTGGTGAAGCTTTCTTT. This translates into CASRPEGGLGEAFF. The full variable domain, in which reference TRBV5-6 and TRBJ1-1 provide the parts outside the CDR3, is DAGVTQSPTHLIKTRGQQVTLRCSPKSGHDTVSWYQQALGQGPQFIFQYYEEEERQRGNFPDRFSGHQFPNYSSELNVNALLLGDSALYLCASRPEGGLGEAFFGQGTRLTVV.

The chain combines TRBV5-1 with TRBJ2-2, with 14 nucleotides matching TRBD2. The ends lost 4 bases at V and 3 bases at J; junction bases unmatched: 8. There are 18 residues in the CDR3. CDR1 and CDR2 from the germline V gene are SGHRS and YFSETQ. The CDR3 coding sequence is TGCGCCAGCAGCGTTGGGACTAGCGGGGGTTACCACACCGGGGAGCTGTTTTTT. This translates into CASSVGTSGGYHTGELFF.

The rearrangement uses TRBV6-5 and TRBJ2-1; 7 positions match TRBD2. Germline V gene lookup returns CDR1 MNHEY and CDR2 SVGAGI. This CDR3 contains 13 residues. J was trimmed by 7 bases and V by 7 bases; bases with no gene match: 7. CDR3 residues: CASTQRGWNEQFF. The CDR3 region has the DNA TGTGCCAGCACCCAGCGGGGCTGGAATGAGCAGTTCTTC.

The chain carries TRBV29-1 and TRBJ2-2; 7 bases match TRBD1. This CDR3 contains 12 residues. Per germline, CDR1 SQVTM and CDR2 ANQGSEA. The CDR3 nucleotides read TGCGCCGAACAGGGGCCCACCGGGGAGCTGTTTTTT. It codes for CAEQGPTGELFF.

The chain is built from TRBV4-2 and TRBJ2-3, with 8 bases identical to TRBD1. Germline-derived CDR1 and CDR2 are LGHNA and YNFKEQ. The V and J ends lost 0 bases and 2 bases, in that order; junction bases with no gene match: 7. The CDR3 contains 17 residues. For the CDR3, the DNA is TGTGCCAGCAGCCAAGACCGGGACAGGTCTCTCACAGATACGCAGTATTTT. Translated, it gives CASSQDRDRSLTDTQYF.

This rearrangement joins TRBV7-3 to TRBJ2-3; no firm D call. CDR1 is SGHTA, CDR2 FQGTGA, per germline. Deletions cut 5 bases from V and 4 bases from J, with 16 bases between. This CDR3 contains 15 residues. CDR3 DNA sequence: TGTGCCAGCAGCCCAGGCCAGATCGGCGCAGATACGCAGTATTTT. Amino acids: CASSPGQIGADTQYF.

CDR3 nucleotides: TGTGCCAGCAGCACCAACCATCTAGCGGGGGGGCCCCCAGATACGCAGTATTTT. Protein product: CASSTNHLAGGPPDTQYF. The V gene is TRBV11-2, the J gene TRBJ2-3, with TRBD2 identical over 12 bases. Germline lookup yields CDR1 SGHAT and CDR2 FQNNGV. Trimming removed 5 bases from V and 4 bases from J; junction bases left unmatched: 13. The CDR3 extends over 18 amino acids.

The V and J genes are TRBV7-2 and TRBJ1-5; D call uncertain. Germline V CDR1 and CDR2: SGHTA, FQGNSA. The V end lost 4 bases, the J end lost 2 bases, and 12 bases lay between the germline ends. The CDR3 is 15 residues long. CDR3 DNA: TGTGCCAGCAGCTCACAGATTTCGGGCAATCAGCCCCAGCATTTT. Residues: CASSSQISGNQPQHF.

This chain connects TRBV6-6 to TRBJ2-7; D is possibly TRBD1 (5 bases). There are 13 residues in the CDR3. V lost 4 bases, J lost 5 bases, and 12 bases lay in between. Germline loops: CDR1 MNHNY, CDR2 SVGAGI (reference sequence). Here the CDR3 DNA reads TGTGCCAGCAGTTTCGCACAGGCCAACGAGCAGTACTTC. Translated: CASSFAQANEQYF.

The gene calls are TRBV19 and TRBJ2-3, with 11 nucleotides matching TRBD2. CDR1 and CDR2 from the germline V gene are LNHDA and SQIVND (reference sequence). V lost 7 bases, J lost 7 bases, and 7 bases stayed unmatched. The CDR3 is 14 residues long. This CDR3 reads CASNSGGAENTQYF. Here the CDR3 DNA reads TGTGCCAGTAATAGCGGGGGGGCCGAAAATACGCAGTATTTT.

V gene TRBV9 combines with J gene TRBJ2-1, with 10 bases identical to TRBD2. Germline V gene lookup returns CDR1 SGDLS and CDR2 YYNGEE. There are 17 residues in the CDR3. V was clipped by 0 bases and J by 5 bases; unmatched bases: 8. CDR3 residues: CASSVVGLAGANNEQFF. The CDR3 DNA is TGTGCCAGCAGCGTAGTCGGGCTAGCGGGGGCCAACAATGAGCAGTTCTTC. Based on the CDR3 plus reference TRBV9 and TRBJ2-1, the full variable domain is DSGVTQTPKHLITATGQRVTLRCSPRSGDLSVYWYQQSLDQGLQFLIQYYNGEERAKGNILERFSAQQFPDLHSELNLSSLELGDSALYFCASSVVGLAGANNEQFFGPGTRLTVL.

The chain couples TRBV3-1 (or the pseudogene TRBV3-2) to TRBJ2-7, with 7 nucleotides matching TRBD2. Per germline, CDR1 LGHDT and CDR2 YNNKEL (reference sequence). The trim removed 0 bases at V and 3 bases at J, leaving 2 bases unmatched. The CDR3 has 14 amino acids. CDR3 amino acids: CASSQELAVYEQYF. In DNA, the CDR3 is TGTGCCAGCAGCCAAGAGCTAGCGGTCTACGAGCAGTACTTC.

The chain links TRBV6-5 to TRBJ1-1; 7 bases agree with TRBD1. The CDR3 extends over 12 amino acids. Germline loops: CDR1 MNHEY, CDR2 SVGAGI. V shed 10 bases, J shed 8 bases, and the junction held 10 bases outside the gene matches. CDR3 loop: CATTDRDIEAFF. DNA of the CDR3: TGTGCCACCACAGACAGGGACATAGAAGCTTTCTTT.

V gene TRBV27 combines with J gene TRBJ1-1, with 10 bases matching TRBD1. J gave up 5 bases and V 8 bases, and 8 bases lay outside the gene matches. The CDR3 sequence is 14 residues long. Looked up from germline, CDR1 is MNHEY and CDR2 is SMNVEV (reference sequence). Here the CDR3 reads CASRRTGGGTEAFF. In DNA, the CDR3 is TGTGCCAGCCGCAGGACAGGGGGGGGGACTGAAGCTTTCTTT.

The V and J genes are TRBV5-6 and TRBJ2-3; a possible D gene is TRBD1 (7 bases). CDR3 size: 17 residues. The V gene lost 1 base and the J gene lost 0 bases, with 15 bases spanning the gap. Germline V gene lookup returns CDR1 SGHDT and CDR2 YYEEEE. CDR3: CASSLMFSGGSTDTQYF. For the CDR3, the DNA is TGTGCCAGCAGCTTGATGTTTTCAGGGGGGAGCACAGATACGCAGTATTTT.

CDR3 nucleotide sequence: TGTGCCAGCAGTTCCCGACAGGGAAGGGGCCACGAGCAGTACTTC. It is translated as CASSSRQGRGHEQYF. The chain combines TRBV28 with TRBJ2-7, with 7 bases matching TRBD1. Germline V gives CDR1 MDHEN, CDR2 SYDVKM. V lost 4 bases to trimming and J lost 5 bases; unmatched junction nucleotides: 11. The CDR3 covers 15 residues. Complete variable domain (other parts from reference TRBV28 and TRBJ2-7): DVKVTQSSRYLVKRTGEKVFLECVQDMDHENMFWYRQDPGLGLRLIYFSYDVKMKEKGDIPEGYSVSREKKERFSLILESASTNQTSMYLCASSSRQGRGHEQYFGPGTRLTVT.

V is TRBV19 and J is TRBJ1-5, with a weak D call TRBD1 (5 bases). The CDR3 length is 14 residues. Trimming stripped 5 bases from V and 4 bases from J, with 12 bases between. Germline assignment: CDR1 LNHDA and CDR2 SQIVND (reference sequence). CDR3 nucleotide sequence: TGTGCCAGTAGTTCCCGACAGCCTAATCAGCCCCAGCATTTT. Translated: CASSSRQPNQPQHF.

The V and J genes are TRBV5-1 and TRBJ1-3; tentatively, D is TRBD1 (5 bases). This CDR3 has 17 residues. CDR1 SGHRS and CDR2 YFSETQ come from the germline V gene. The V end lost 0 bases, the J end lost 2 bases, and 15 bases lay between the germline ends. The CDR3 is CASSLALGRTTGNTIYF. The CDR3 DNA follows: TGCGCCAGCAGCTTGGCCCTCGGCAGGACAACTGGAAACACCATATATTTT.

This chain joins TRBV30 and TRBJ1-1; D not resolved. V lost 5 bases, J lost 1 base, and 14 bases lay in between. CDR1 GTSNPN and CDR2 SVGIG come from the germline V gene (reference sequence). This CDR3 contains 14 residues. Here the CDR3 reads CAWLRGRRNTEAFF. CDR3 DNA sequence: TGTGCCTGGCTGAGAGGGAGGAGGAACACTGAAGCTTTCTTT.

This clone was counted between two and nine times. CDR3 nucleotides: TGTGCCAGCAGTTACACGGGACAGCTCGAGCAGTACTTC. Its protein product is CASSYTGQLEQYF. The chain joins TRBV6-2 or TRBV6-3 to TRBJ2-7; TRBD1 matches at 7 bases. J was trimmed by 6 bases and V by 2 bases; bases with no gene match: 4. Germline lookup yields CDR1 MNHEY and CDR2 SVGEGT. The CDR3 consists of 13 residues.

This rearrangement joins TRBV18 to TRBJ2-5; 13 positions match TRBD2. Germline V lookup: CDR1 KGHSH, CDR2 LQKENI. The CDR3 is made up of 19 amino acids. V gave up 3 bases and J gave up 5 bases; unmatched junction bases: 15. The CDR3 nucleotides are TGTGCCAGCTCACCTACTAGCGGGGGGGCCCTTGAATCGAGGGAGACCCAGTACTTC. It translates to CASSPTSGGALESRETQYF. The full variable domain, its missing parts supplied by reference TRBV18 and TRBJ2-5, is NAGVMQNPRHLVRRRGQEARLRCSPMKGHSHVYWYRQLPEEGLKFMVYLQKENIIDESGMPKERFSAEFPKEGPSILRIQQVVRGDSAAYFCASSPTSGGALESRETQYFGPGTRLLVL.